The 10 T cell receptor beta chains below were found in one sample sequenced in a study of OX40 agonist ivuxolimab in advanced cancers. Using immunoSEQ multiplex PCR, the repertoire was profiled, and TCRdb retains in-frame clones only, with some absent. The table records roughly 70,000 clones, 65% to 85% of them present only once. The sample was CD4+ or CD8+ T cells sorted from blood, taken in a trial of the OX40 agonist ivuxolimab. All receptors derive from an adult with an advanced solid tumor such as melanoma, head and neck, liver or kidney cancer.

This clone showed up just once. V usage is TRBV11-2 and J usage is TRBJ2-5; D tentatively reads TRBD1 or TRBD2 (5 bases each). Germline V CDR1 and CDR2: SGHAT, FQNNGV. Trimming removed 4 bases at V and 2 bases at J, with 14 bases between. CDR3 size: 15 residues. Here the CDR3 DNA reads TGTGCCAGCAGCTCCGACAGAGGGCCACAAGAGACCCAGTACTTC. Residues: CASSSDRGPQETQYF.

The V call is TRBV2, the J call TRBJ2-5; D gene ambiguous. Trimming pared 5 bases from V and 2 bases from J, leaving 15 bases between. The CDR3 runs 15 residues. Per germline, CDR1 SNHLY and CDR2 FYNNEI. For the CDR3, the DNA is TGTGCCAGCAGTCCGGACCGCTTAGTTCAAGAGACCCAGTACTTC. Its translation: CASSPDRLVQETQYF.

The chain has TRBV5-8 and TRBJ1-4; D might be TRBD1 (6 bases). V was trimmed by 3 bases and J by 11 bases, leaving 23 bases between them. The CDR3 runs 16 residues. Germline V gene lookup returns CDR1 SGHTS and CDR2 YDEGEE. This chain's CDR3 is CASSSNHDRFGGKLFF. CDR3 bases: TGTGCCAGCAGCTCAAACCACGACAGGTTCGGAGGTAAACTGTTTTTT. Filled out from reference TRBV5-8 and TRBJ1-4, the complete variable domain reads EAGVTQSPTHLIKTRGQQATLRCSPISGHTSVYWYQQALGLGLQFLLWYDEGEERNRGNFPPRFSGRQFPNYSSELNVNALELEDSALYLCASSSNHDRFGGKLFFGSGTQLSVL.

The V and J genes are TRBV6-1 and TRBJ1-6; 8 bases are shared with TRBD1. Germline CDR1 and CDR2: MNHNS and SASEGT. The CDR3 covers 14 residues. The junction had 5 bases not matched to a gene; V was cut back by 6 bases and J by 7 bases. As DNA, the CDR3 is TGTGCCAGCAGCGGTGGACAGGGCAATTCACCCCTCCACTTT. Translating it yields CASSGGQGNSPLHF.

This clone was found once. The chain employs TRBV11-3 and TRBJ1-1; 7 bases fit TRBD1. The V gene's germline CDR1 is SGHNT and CDR2 YENEEA. The CDR3 has 13 residues. V lost 5 bases to trimming and J lost 8 bases; unmatched junction nucleotides: 8. This chain's CDR3 is CASSRMTGLEAFF. The DNA of the CDR3 is TGTGCCAGCAGCCGAATGACAGGGCTGGAAGCTTTCTTT.

The chain combines TRBV15 with TRBJ2-3; TRBD2 matches at 8 bases. The V segment lost 0 bases and the J segment 8 bases; nucleotides outside the gene matches: 10. CDR3 size: 16 residues. Germline V lookup: CDR1 LNHNV, CDR2 YYDKDF (reference sequence). DNA of the CDR3: TGTGCCACCAGCAGAGATAGGACTAGCCCAAGCACTACGCAGTATTTT. The encoded protein is CATSRDRTSPSTTQYF. The full variable domain, in which reference TRBV15 and TRBJ2-3 provide the parts outside the CDR3, is DAMVIQNPRYQVTQFGKPVTLSCSQTLNHNVMYWYQQKSSQAPKLLFHYYDKDFNNEADTPDNFQSRRPNTSFCFLDIRSPGLGDTAMYLCATSRDRTSPSTTQYFGPGTRLTVL.

This clone is categorized as medium-sized. The V call is TRBV27, the J call TRBJ1-1; a possible D gene is TRBD1 (5 bases). The V gene's germline CDR1 is MNHEY and CDR2 SMNVEV (reference sequence). The CDR3 length is 14 residues. V lost 5 bases and J 2 bases, leaving 12 bases between the germline ends. This chain's CDR3 is CASSGWGDNTEAFF. CDR3 nucleotide sequence: TGTGCCAGCAGTGGCTGGGGGGACAACACTGAAGCTTTCTTT.

The J gene is TRBJ1-5, the V gene TRBV7-7; 9 nucleotides agree with TRBD1. J lost 2 bases, V lost 4 bases, and 9 bases had no gene match. The CDR3 sequence is 17 residues long. The germline V gene encodes CDR1 SSHAT and CDR2 FNYEAQ (reference sequence). The CDR3 region is CASSSAPGQGCNQPQHF. The CDR3, as DNA: TGTGCCAGCAGCTCAGCCCCGGGACAGGGATGCAATCAGCCCCAGCATTTT.

The chain recombines TRBV5-6 with TRBJ2-7, with D uncertain. V gave up 6 bases and J gave up 0 bases, with 7 bases separating them. Germline-derived CDR1 and CDR2 are SGHDT and YYEEEE. This CDR3 is 12 amino acids long. The DNA of the CDR3 is TGTGCCAGCACCCTCTCCTCCTACGAGCAGTACTTC. Amino acid sequence: CASTLSSYEQYF.

This chain joins TRBV5-1 and TRBJ2-5; unclear D gene. CDR3 length: 14 residues. Germline loops: CDR1 SGHRS, CDR2 YFSETQ. V gave up 2 bases and J gave up 2 bases, with 10 bases separating them. CDR3: CASSFSDGQETQYF. CDR3 nucleotide sequence: TGCGCCAGCAGCTTTTCCGACGGACAAGAGACCCAGTACTTC.